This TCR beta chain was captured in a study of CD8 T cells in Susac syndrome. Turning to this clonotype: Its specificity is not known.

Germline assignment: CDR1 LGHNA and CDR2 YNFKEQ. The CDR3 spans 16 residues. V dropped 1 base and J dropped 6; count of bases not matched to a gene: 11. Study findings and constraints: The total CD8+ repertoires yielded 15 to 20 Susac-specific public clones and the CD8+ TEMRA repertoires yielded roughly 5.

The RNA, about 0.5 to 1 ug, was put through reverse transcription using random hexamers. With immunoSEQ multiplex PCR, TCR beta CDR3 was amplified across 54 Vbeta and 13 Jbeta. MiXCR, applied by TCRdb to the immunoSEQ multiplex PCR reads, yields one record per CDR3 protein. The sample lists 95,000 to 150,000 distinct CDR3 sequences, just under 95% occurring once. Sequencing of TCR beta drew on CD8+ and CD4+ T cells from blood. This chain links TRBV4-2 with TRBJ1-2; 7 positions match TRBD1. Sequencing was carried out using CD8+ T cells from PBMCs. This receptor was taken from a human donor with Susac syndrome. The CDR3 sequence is CASSQVVRGNDDGYTF. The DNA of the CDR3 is TGTGCCAGCAGCCAAGTTGTCAGGGGGAACGACGATGGCTACACCTTC.